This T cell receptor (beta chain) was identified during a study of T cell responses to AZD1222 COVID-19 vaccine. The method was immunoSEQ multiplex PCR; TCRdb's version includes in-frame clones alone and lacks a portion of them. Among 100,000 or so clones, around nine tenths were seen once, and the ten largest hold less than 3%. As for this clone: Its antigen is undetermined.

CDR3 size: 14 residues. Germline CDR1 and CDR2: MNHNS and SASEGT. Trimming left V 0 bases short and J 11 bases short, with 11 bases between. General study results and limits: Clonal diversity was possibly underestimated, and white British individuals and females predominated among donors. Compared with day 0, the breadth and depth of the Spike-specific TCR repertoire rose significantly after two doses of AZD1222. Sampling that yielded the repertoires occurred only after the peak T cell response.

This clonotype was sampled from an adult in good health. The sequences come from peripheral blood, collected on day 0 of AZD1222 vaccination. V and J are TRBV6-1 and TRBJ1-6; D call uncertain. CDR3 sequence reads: CASSEARETTPLHF. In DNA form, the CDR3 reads TGTGCCAGCAGTGAAGCTCGGGAGACAACACCCCTCCACTTT.